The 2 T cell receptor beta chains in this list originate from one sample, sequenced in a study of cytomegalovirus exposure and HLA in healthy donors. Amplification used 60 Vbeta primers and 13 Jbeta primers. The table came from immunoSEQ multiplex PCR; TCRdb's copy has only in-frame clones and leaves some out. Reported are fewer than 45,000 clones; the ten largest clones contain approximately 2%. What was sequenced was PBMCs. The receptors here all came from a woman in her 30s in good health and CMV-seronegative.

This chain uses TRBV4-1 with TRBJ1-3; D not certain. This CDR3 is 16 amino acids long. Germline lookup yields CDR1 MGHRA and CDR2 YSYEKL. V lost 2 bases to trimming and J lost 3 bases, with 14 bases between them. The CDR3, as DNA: TGCGCCAGCAGCCAAATTTATCGTAAAATTGGAAACACCATATATTTT. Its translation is CASSQIYRKIGNTIYF.

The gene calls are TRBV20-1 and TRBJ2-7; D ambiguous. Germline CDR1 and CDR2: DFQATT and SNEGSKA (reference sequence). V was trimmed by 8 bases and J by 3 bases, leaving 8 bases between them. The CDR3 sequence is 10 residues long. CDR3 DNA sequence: TGCAGTTTTGGCGGCTACGAGCAGTACTTC. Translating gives CSFGGYEQYF.